This T cell receptor beta chain was captured in a study of blood T cells in healthy people across ages. Notes on the study in general: Both naive CD4+ cell counts and diversity were greater in long-lived donors than in aged donors.

For the second PCR, which ran for about 6 to 11 cycles, a sample-barcoded 5' primer and a J-beta primer mix were used. All samples gave at least 3 million CDR3-containing paired-end reads. TCRdb itself ran the 5' RACE reads through MiXCR, one entry per CDR3 protein. The data show under 2 million distinct CDR3 sequences, about 31% seen once. Germline trimming cut 1 base from V and 3 bases from J; bases unmatched to any gene: 15. CDR1 is MGHRA and CDR2 is YSYEKL in the germline V gene. The CDR3 contains 18 residues. Comments on this clonotype: Its antigen is as yet unknown.

Each donor supplied roughly 10 milliliters of peripheral blood. The chain recombines TRBV4-1 with TRBJ2-7; 7 positions agree with TRBD1. Sample: blood. This receptor was identified in a woman in her 30s in good health. CDR3 coding DNA: TGCGCCAGCAGCCAAGTGGAAGTGGTACAGGGGAGCGGCTACGAGCAGTACTTC. The encoded protein is CASSQVEVVQGSGYEQYF.